This TCR beta chain was recorded in a study of blood T cell repertoires in COVID-19. Produced via immunoSEQ multiplex PCR; TCRdb's table is partial and in-frame only. This sample has more than 150,000 clones, with roughly 90% found just once. The CDR3 spans 13 residues. Between the trimmed V and J ends, which lost 6 bases and 5 bases, there was a span of 10 bases. In germline, CDR1 is SNHLY, CDR2 FYNNEI. Material for sequencing was peripheral blood. This receptor was taken from a man in his 70s with active or convalescent COVID-19. V is TRBV2 and J is TRBJ2-2, with D maybe TRBD1 (5 bases). The CDR3, as DNA: TGTGCCAGCAGAGCGACAGTGACCGGGGAGCTGTTTTTT. Translated, it gives CASRATVTGELFF.